Below are 28 T cell receptor beta chains sequenced from a single sample in a study of cytomegalovirus exposure and HLA in healthy donors. With 60 Vbeta and 13 Jbeta primers, the PCR was carried out. Produced via immunoSEQ multiplex PCR; TCRdb's table is partial and in-frame only. The sample lists some 140,000 clones, approximately 84% occurring once. Sequencing was done on a sample of PBMCs. The receptors were gathered from a woman between 18 and 29 years old in good health and CMV-seronegative.

This chain joins TRBV29-1 and TRBJ2-3, with D hard to call. The V end was cut by 3 bases, the J end by 9 bases, with 16 bases between. Looked up from germline, CDR1 is SQVTM and CDR2 is ANQGSEA. CDR3 length: 13 residues. The CDR3 loop reads CSVEGQADGTQYF. For the CDR3, the DNA is TGCAGCGTTGAGGGTCAGGCTGACGGCACGCAGTATTTT.

V is TRBV27 and J is TRBJ2-1; TRBD2 matches 8 bases. Germline loops: CDR1 MNHEY, CDR2 SMNVEV (reference sequence). The CDR3 length is 15 residues. Germline trimming cut 4 bases from V and 13 bases from J; bases unmatched to any gene: 15. CDR3 in DNA: TGTGCCAGCAGTTGGGTGGGTGCCGGGGGACTAGTTCAGTTCTTC. It encodes CASSWVGAGGLVQFF.

This chain uses TRBV6-6 with TRBJ2-1; 11 nucleotides align to TRBD2. This CDR3 has 16 residues. With V trimmed by 2 bases and J by 8 bases, 8 bases remained unmatched. From germline, CDR1 is MNHNY and CDR2 SVGAGI (reference sequence). The CDR3 DNA sequence: TGTGCCAGCAGTTACGGGACTAGCGGAGGGACGGATGAGCAGTTCTTC. Protein: CASSYGTSGGTDEQFF.

This clone was counted between two and nine times. The chain couples TRBV5-1 to TRBJ2-1; 11 positions agree with TRBD2. The CDR3 totals 15 residues. Germline V gives CDR1 SGHRS, CDR2 YFSETQ. V trimming: 7 bases; J trimming: 3 bases; junction bases outside the gene matches: 6. CDR3 sequence: CASGVGLADYNEQFF. Here the CDR3 DNA reads TGCGCCAGCGGAGTGGGACTAGCGGACTACAATGAGCAGTTCTTC.

V is TRBV29-1 and J is TRBJ2-2, with TRBD2 as a possible D gene (5 bases). Per the germline V gene, CDR1 is SQVTM and CDR2 is ANQGSEA. This CDR3 is built from 14 residues. V lost 1 base to trimming and J lost 6 bases, with 12 bases between them. CDR3 coding DNA: TGCAGCGTTGAAGGGGGTGGGCGGGCCGGGGAGCTGTTTTTT. Translating it yields CSVEGGGRAGELFF.

The rearrangement links TRBV15 to TRBJ2-6, with 8 bases aligning to TRBD1. V was clipped by 3 bases and J by 8 bases; unmatched bases: 3. This CDR3 has 14 residues. Germline CDR1 LNHNV, CDR2 YYDKDF (reference sequence). The chain's CDR3 is CATSRDRVSNVLTF. In nucleotides, the CDR3 is TGTGCCACCAGCAGGGACAGGGTGTCCAACGTCCTGACTTTC.

This clone has a single count. V is TRBV6-1 and J is TRBJ2-2; possibly TRBD1 for D (5 bases). V lost 6 bases, J lost 4 bases, and 12 bases lay in between. The CDR3 sequence is 14 residues long. Germline-derived CDR1 and CDR2 are MNHNS and SASEGT. CDR3 DNA sequence: TGTGCCAGCAGACGGACACAACCCACCGGGGAGCTGTTTTTT. This translates into CASRRTQPTGELFF.

The V gene is TRBV19, the J gene TRBJ2-5; D gene uncertain. Germline CDR1 reads LNHDA; CDR2 reads SQIVND (reference sequence). The CDR3 covers 13 residues. Trimming left V 5 bases short and J 0 bases short, with 7 bases between. Here the CDR3 DNA reads TGTGCCAGTAGTCCCCAGTACCAAGAGACCCAGTACTTC. It specifies CASSPQYQETQYF.

The chain is built from TRBV6-5 and TRBJ1-6; TRBD1 matches 10 bases. In germline, CDR1 is MNHEY, CDR2 SVGAGI. The V gene end was trimmed by 6 bases and the J gene end by 8 bases; junction bases not matched to a gene: 4. This CDR3 comprises 14 residues. The CDR3 sequence is CASRGGQGYSPLHF. CDR3 sequence (DNA): TGTGCCAGCAGAGGGGGACAGGGGTATTCACCCCTCCACTTT.

There are a few counts of this clone. The J gene is TRBJ2-1, the V gene TRBV5-5; D possibly corresponds to TRBD2 (6 bases). The germline V and J ends were trimmed by 4 bases and 9 bases, with 17 bases remaining between them. The CDR3 contains 14 residues. Germline V gene sequence: CDR1 SGHKS, CDR2 YYEKEE (reference sequence). The CDR3 is CASSTLLRRGEQFF. CDR3 nucleotides: TGTGCCAGCAGCACCCTTCTACGGCGGGGTGAGCAGTTCTTC.

The J gene is TRBJ1-3, the V gene TRBV19, with D maybe TRBD1 (5 bases). The germline gives CDR1 LNHDA, CDR2 SQIVND (reference sequence). Trimming stripped 3 bases from V and 3 bases from J, with 15 bases between. This CDR3 has 16 residues. This CDR3 is CASSMPGGEGGNTIYF. DNA of the CDR3: TGTGCCAGTAGTATGCCTGGAGGGGAAGGTGGAAACACCATATATTTT.

This sequence joins TRBV30 and TRBJ1-3; D gene uncertain. Germline V CDR1 and CDR2: GTSNPN, SVGIG (reference sequence). This CDR3 has 15 residues. Deletions cut 2 bases from V and 0 bases from J, with 11 bases between. In DNA, the CDR3 is TGTGCCTGGAGTCCCTCTGTGAGCTCTGGAAACACCATATATTTT. Translation gives CAWSPSVSSGNTIYF.

The V and J genes are TRBV6-5 and TRBJ1-5; no definite D call. V lost 6 bases, J lost 4 bases, and 13 bases lay in between. CDR3 length: 14 amino acids. Germline CDR1 MNHEY, CDR2 SVGAGI. The CDR3 region is CASRPSGENQPQHF. In nucleotides, the CDR3 is TGTGCCAGCAGACCATCAGGCGAGAATCAGCCCCAGCATTTT.

The V and J genes are TRBV27 and TRBJ2-3; D remains unclear. This CDR3 is 15 amino acids long. V shed 0 bases and J shed 1 base, with 8 bases lying between them. Germline V gene sequence: CDR1 MNHEY, CDR2 SMNVEV (reference sequence). CDR3 sequence (DNA): TGTGCCAGCAGTTTATCGAGATACCGCACAGATACGCAGTATTTT. Protein product: CASSLSRYRTDTQYF.

The J gene is TRBJ1-1, the V gene TRBV4-1; tentatively, D is TRBD1 (6 bases). Germline CDR1 MGHRA, CDR2 YSYEKL. The CDR3 totals 16 residues. Deletions cut 3 bases from V and 1 base from J, with 15 bases between. DNA for the CDR3: TGCGCCAGCAGCCAGTCCTACAGGGCCCCGAACACTGAAGCTTTCTTT. Translating gives CASSQSYRAPNTEAFF.

V gene TRBV28 combines with J gene TRBJ2-7; unclear D gene. The V gene lost 3 bases and the J gene lost 2 bases, with 5 bases spanning the gap. The CDR3 consists of 12 residues. Germline V gives CDR1 MDHEN, CDR2 SYDVKM. The DNA of the CDR3 is TGTGCCAGCAGTTTGAGGACCTACGAGCAGTACTTC. Its translation is CASSLRTYEQYF.

V usage is TRBV18 and J usage is TRBJ2-2, with a tentative D call TRBD1 (5 bases). Germline CDR1 is KGHSH and CDR2 is LQKENI. CDR3 length equals 16 residues. Trimming removed 2 bases at V and 4 bases at J, with 14 bases between. DNA for the CDR3: TGTGCCAGCTCACCAAGTGAAGCAGGGCGCACCGGGGAGCTGTTTTTT. Protein product: CASSPSEAGRTGELFF.

Only a few counts were recorded for this clone. In nucleotides, the CDR3 is TGTGCCAGCTCGTCCACTAGGGGGCCGGGCAATGAGCAGTTCTTC. Translated: CASSSTRGPGNEQFF. The chain carries TRBV18 and TRBJ2-1, with 7 bases identical to TRBD1. The germline gives CDR1 KGHSH, CDR2 LQKENI. The CDR3 spans 15 residues. J lost 6 bases, V lost 6 bases, and 11 bases had no gene match.

The V and J genes are TRBV21-1 and TRBJ1-2. TRBV21-1 constitutes a pseudogene. The CDR3 sequence is 14 residues long. DNA for the CDR3: TGTGCCAGCAGCCCCCGGGACTCTAACTATGGCTACACCTTC. It codes for CASSPRDSNYGYTF.

The V and J genes are TRBV19 and TRBJ1-4; D perhaps matches TRBD1 (5 bases). This CDR3 spans 16 amino acids. The V and J ends lost 7 bases and 8 bases respectively, with 23 bases between them. The germline V gene has CDR1 LNHDA and CDR2 SQIVND (reference sequence). CDR3 nucleotides: TGTGCCAGTACCTCAGGGAGGGGAGAGGATTTAGAAAAACTGTTTTTT. Its translation is CASTSGRGEDLEKLFF.

The V call is TRBV29-1, the J call TRBJ2-7; 12 bases are shared with TRBD1. The V and J ends lost 4 bases and 5 bases, in that order; junction bases with no gene match: 6. The germline V gene encodes CDR1 SQVTM and CDR2 ANQGSEA. The CDR3 runs 14 residues. CDR3 region: CSVGSGTGGDEQYF. In DNA, the CDR3 is TGCAGCGTTGGATCGGGGACAGGGGGCGACGAGCAGTACTTC.

This clone turned up a few times. The chain has TRBV28 and TRBJ2-7; D is uncertain. This CDR3 is 13 amino acids long. Deletions cut 7 bases from V and 3 bases from J, with 13 bases between. Germline assignment: CDR1 MDHEN and CDR2 SYDVKM. In nucleotides, the CDR3 is TGTGCCAGCACCACTCACGCTGGCTACGAGCAGTACTTC. This gives the protein CASTTHAGYEQYF.

The V call is TRBV10-2, the J call TRBJ2-7; a possible D gene is TRBD1 (6 bases). CDR3 length: 13 residues. The germline V gene encodes CDR1 WSHSY and CDR2 SAAADI. The germline V and J ends were trimmed by 3 bases and 2 bases, with 8 bases remaining between them. The CDR3 sequence is CASSDRGTYEQYF. For the CDR3, the DNA is TGCGCCAGCAGTGACAGGGGAACCTACGAGCAGTACTTC.

The genes are TRBV28 and TRBJ1-2; D gene ambiguous. V shed 7 bases and J shed 2 bases, with 14 bases lying between them. The germline V gene encodes CDR1 MDHEN and CDR2 SYDVKM. The CDR3 contains 14 residues. CDR3 coding DNA: TGTGCCAGCAAATCTTCTAACGGGAACTATGGCTACACCTTC. Protein sequence: CASKSSNGNYGYTF.

The chain links TRBV7-9 to TRBJ2-1; D is uncertain. Germline V gene sequence: CDR1 SEHNR, CDR2 FQNEAQ (reference sequence). The CDR3 loop spans 14 amino acids. Deletions cut 3 bases from V and 7 bases from J, with 13 bases between. CDR3 loop: CASSFAPTPNEQFF. DNA of the CDR3: TGTGCCAGCAGCTTTGCCCCGACTCCTAATGAGCAGTTCTTC. The variable domain in full, completed from reference TRBV7-9 and TRBJ2-1, reads DTGVSQNPRHKITKRGQNVTFRCDPISEHNRLYWYRQTLGQGPEFLTYFQNEAQLEKSRLLSDRFSAERPKGSFSTLEIQRTEQGDSAMYLCASSFAPTPNEQFFGPGTRLTVL.

Only one count was recorded for this clone. The chain is built from TRBV25-1 and TRBJ1-3; D not resolved. V lost 3 bases and J 2 bases, leaving 17 bases between the germline ends. The V gene's germline CDR1 is MGHDK and CDR2 SYGVNS. The CDR3 is 17 residues long. The CDR3 spells CASSDIDIQLTGNTIYF. DNA of the CDR3: TGTGCCAGCAGTGATATCGACATTCAGTTGACTGGAAACACCATATATTTT.

This chain links TRBV30 with TRBJ2-5; D perhaps matches TRBD2 (6 bases). From germline, CDR1 is GTSNPN and CDR2 SVGIG (reference sequence). The V end was cut by 2 bases, the J end by 5 bases, with 18 bases between. This CDR3 contains 15 residues. CDR3 sequence: CAWSNNGAGRETQYF. The CDR3 coding sequence is TGTGCCTGGAGTAATAATGGGGCGGGAAGGGAGACCCAGTACTTC.

The chain links TRBV6-5 to TRBJ2-7, with D possibly TRBD2 on 5 matching bases. CDR1 is MNHEY, CDR2 SVGAGI, per germline. Trimming cost V 6 bases and J 2 bases, with 11 bases left between them. This CDR3 spans 13 amino acids. The CDR3 reads CASRLEGTYEQYF. CDR3 in DNA: TGTGCCAGCAGACTCGAGGGTACCTACGAGCAGTACTTC.